This T cell receptor beta chain was obtained from a study of blood T cell repertoires in COVID-19. Data came from immunoSEQ multiplex PCR; TCRdb stores just in-frame clones and leaves some out. The sample records roughly 43,000 clones, 87% being singletons. V was shortened by 3 bases and J by 2 bases, with 17 bases between the two germline ends. CDR3 length: 16 amino acids. The V gene's germline CDR1 is LNHDA and CDR2 SQIVND (reference sequence). The chain carries TRBV19 and TRBJ2-7; D not resolved. This receptor was taken from a human donor in a cohort sampled during active COVID-19. Source material: peripheral blood. CDR3 amino acids: CASSIGNGNRPYEQYF. Written as DNA, the CDR3 is TGTGCCAGTAGTATCGGTAATGGCAACAGACCCTACGAGCAGTACTTC.